This TCR beta chain was sequenced for a study of T cell repertoires in cytomegalovirus infection (dated by TCRdb to the late 2010s). Regarding the complete study: The peptide stimulations were aimed at well-studied HLA-B-restricted epitopes as well as recently identified HLA-C-restricted CMV epitopes, whose presentation resists viral immunomodulation. Donor HLA type was relevant to the analysis, as public TCR beta signatures indicated carriage of CMV infection together with the matching HLA type. Results and caveats for the whole study, not just this receptor: In both this cohort and an independent cohort of some 380 donors, the cumulative frequency of public TCR beta family members distinguished carriers of CMV infection plus the relevant HLA type. The ex vivo response was dominated by HLA-C-restricted CMV-specific TCR beta clonotypes, which also provided the single most frequent clonotype in two of eight donors.

The sample's treatment or condition label, decoded: in vitro stimulation with specific CMV peptide epitopes to enrich CMV-specific T cells. Reading the germline V gene (reference sequence) gives CDR1 MNHEY and CDR2 SMNVEV. Taken from cysteine to phenylalanine, the CDR3 has 13 residues. The sequence is cut down to CDR3 DNA, 39 bases in frame from base 1. V is trimmed back by 6 bases and J by 5 bases, and the junction contains 4 bases that no gene match accounts for. This clonotype was observed a few times. The clone's antigen remains unknown. Base qualities are not provided; no much larger clone lies one nucleotide away. TCRdb shows the sequencer as Illumina HiSeq 1500. The public reads were reanalyzed by TCRdb: fastp trimming at Q25, MiXCR alignment, in-frame beta chains only. Each entry is one CDR3 protein sequence, shown with its most common DNA and genes. The sample yields around 900,000 distinct CDR3 sequences; about a third were counted once. The top ten clonotypes cover over 10% of the sample.

The sequencing here drew on cultured CD8+ T cells from PBMCs, taken from culture after CMV antigen stimulation. The receptor comes from a human donor in good health (CMV status not recorded). Some clones in this sample may be carry-over from other donors' samples. Recombination connected TRBV27 to TRBJ2-1; 7 bases in the middle match TRBD2. The CDR3 region: CASSAGVNNEQFF. Read as DNA, the sequence is TGTGCCAGCAGCGCGGGGGTCAACAATGAGCAGTTCTTC.